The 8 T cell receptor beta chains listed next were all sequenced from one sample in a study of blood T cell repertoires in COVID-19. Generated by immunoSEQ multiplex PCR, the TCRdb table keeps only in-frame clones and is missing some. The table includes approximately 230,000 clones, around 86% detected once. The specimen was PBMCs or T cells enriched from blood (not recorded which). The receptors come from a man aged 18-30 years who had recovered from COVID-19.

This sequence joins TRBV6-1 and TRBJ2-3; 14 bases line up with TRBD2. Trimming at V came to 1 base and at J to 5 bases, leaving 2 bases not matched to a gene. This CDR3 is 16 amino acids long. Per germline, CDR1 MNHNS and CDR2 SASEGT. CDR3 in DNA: TGTGCCAGCAGTGAAGGACTAGCGGGGGGGCGAGATACGCAGTATTTT. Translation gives CASSEGLAGGRDTQYF.

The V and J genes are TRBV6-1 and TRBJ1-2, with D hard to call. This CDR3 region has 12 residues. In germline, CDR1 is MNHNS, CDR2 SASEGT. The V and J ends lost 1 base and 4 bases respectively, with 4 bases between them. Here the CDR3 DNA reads TGTGCCAGCAGTGAAGACAGCTATGGCTACACCTTC. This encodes CASSEDSYGYTF.

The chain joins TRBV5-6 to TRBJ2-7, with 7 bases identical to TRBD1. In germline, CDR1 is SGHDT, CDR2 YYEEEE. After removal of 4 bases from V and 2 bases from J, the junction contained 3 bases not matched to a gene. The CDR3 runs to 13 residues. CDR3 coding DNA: TGTGCCAGCAGCCTCACAGGGGCCTACGAGCAGTACTTC. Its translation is CASSLTGAYEQYF.

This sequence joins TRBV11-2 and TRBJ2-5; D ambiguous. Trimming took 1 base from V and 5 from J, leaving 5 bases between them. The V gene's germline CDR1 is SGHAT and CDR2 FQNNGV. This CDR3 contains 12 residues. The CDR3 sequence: CASSLGPETQYF. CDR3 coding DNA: TGTGCCAGCAGCTTAGGTCCGGAGACCCAGTACTTC.

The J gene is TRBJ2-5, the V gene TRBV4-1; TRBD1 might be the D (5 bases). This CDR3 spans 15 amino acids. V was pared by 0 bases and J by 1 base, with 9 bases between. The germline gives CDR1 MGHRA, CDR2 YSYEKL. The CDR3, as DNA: TGCGCCAGCAGCCAAGACTCGGACACCCAAGAGACCCAGTACTTC. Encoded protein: CASSQDSDTQETQYF.

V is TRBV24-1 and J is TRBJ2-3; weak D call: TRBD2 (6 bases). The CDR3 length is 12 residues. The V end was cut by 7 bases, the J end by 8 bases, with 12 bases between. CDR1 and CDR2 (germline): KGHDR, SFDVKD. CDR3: CATRGGGSTQYF. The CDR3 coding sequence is TGTGCCACCAGGGGGGGAGGATCTACGCAGTATTTT.

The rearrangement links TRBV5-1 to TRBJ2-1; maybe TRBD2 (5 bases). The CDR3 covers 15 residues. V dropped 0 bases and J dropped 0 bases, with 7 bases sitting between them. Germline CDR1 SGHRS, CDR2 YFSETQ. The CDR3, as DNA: TGCGCCAGCAGCTTGGGAGGGAACTCCTACAATGAGCAGTTCTTC. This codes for CASSLGGNSYNEQFF.

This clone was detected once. The CDR3 loop is CAISRDTEAFF. CDR3 nucleotides: TGTGCCATCAGTAGAGACACTGAAGCTTTCTTT. The V call is TRBV10-3, the J call TRBJ1-1; D is uncertain. Germline CDR1 reads ENHRY; CDR2 reads SYGVKD. CDR3 length equals 11 residues. V lost 5 bases, J lost 3 bases, and 4 bases lay in between.